This entry concerns a single T cell receptor beta chain. Measured with immunoSEQ multiplex PCR; TCRdb has only the in-frame clones, and not every one. The repertoire holds almost 55,000 clones, with 85% to 95% as singletons. The CDR3 extends over 16 amino acids. The germline V gene encodes CDR1 SGDLS and CDR2 YYNGEE. The V gene lost 0 bases and the J gene lost 4 bases, with 13 bases spanning the gap. This specimen belongs to a study of early stage breast cancer tumors. What was sequenced was blood. V usage is TRBV9 and J usage is TRBJ2-2; a weak D match, TRBD1 (6 bases). The sequence came from a person aged 65-85 years with breast cancer. CDR3 in DNA: TGTGCCAGCAGCGTAGAGTCGAGGGGGAGCACCGGGGAGCTGTTTTTT. Translated: CASSVESRGSTGELFF.